This T cell receptor (beta chain) was found in a study of blood T cell repertoires in COVID-19. On the study more broadly: COVID-19 samples, acute and convalescent, were from the United States, Italy and Spain.

There are 13 residues in the CDR3. V shed 1 base and J shed 6 bases, with 7 bases lying between them. The germline V gene has CDR1 LGHDT and CDR2 YNNKEL (reference sequence). The repertoire was sequenced with immunoSEQ multiplex PCR; TCRdb's copy has only in-frame clones and lacks some. Among 75,000 to 85,000 clones listed, 88% were seen once. The TCR originated in a human donor in a cohort sampled during active COVID-19. The sequenced material came from peripheral blood. The J gene is TRBJ1-5, the V gene TRBV3-1 (or the pseudogene TRBV3-2); D gene unclear. This chain's CDR3 is CASSQGQGQPQHF. CDR3 nucleotides: TGTGCCAGCAGCCAAGGACAAGGTCAGCCCCAGCATTTT.